Here is one T cell receptor (beta chain) with its context. The entry originates in a study of blood T cell repertoires in COVID-19. Study summary: Acute-phase and convalescent COVID-19 samples originated in the United States, Italy and Spain. Sample material is recorded as cDNA or gDNA derived from T cells, B-cell-depleted T cells, or PBMCs.

V shed 5 bases, J shed 7 bases, and the junction held 9 bases outside the gene matches. CDR1 is SGHVS and CDR2 is FQNEAQ in the germline V gene. CDR3 length: 14 residues. Profiling relied on immunoSEQ multiplex PCR, and the TCRdb table lists in-frame clones only, not all of them. The sample lists about 150,000 clones; around 83% were seen once. The receptor's source is a woman aged 60 to 75 with acute or convalescent COVID-19. The sequenced sample was peripheral blood. This rearrangement joins TRBV7-8 to TRBJ1-2, with 8 nucleotides matching TRBD1. The CDR3 nucleotides are TGTGCCAGCAGCCAGGGGGCGGCCCCAAGTGGCTACACCTTC. Translating gives CASSQGAAPSGYTF.